Here is one T cell receptor beta chain with its context. One end of the junction varies from germline; a read error may be responsible. The sample belongs to a study of cytotoxic CD8 clonotypes in ibrutinib-treated CLL. Sequencing used immunoSEQ multiplex PCR; TCRdb keeps in-frame clones, though not all of them. In the table there are some 160,000 clones, roughly four fifths of which are singletons. This clonotype was sampled from a human donor with chronic lymphocytic leukemia. This specimen was PBMCs, taken after 12 months of ibrutinib treatment.

The DNA for the CDR3 is TGTGCCTGGAGTGAGAACGCTGAAGCTTTCTTT. It specifies CAWSENAEAFF. V usage is TRBV30 and J usage is TRBJ1-1; D ambiguous. The CDR3 has 11 residues. Germline-derived CDR1 and CDR2 are GTSNPN and SVGIG (reference sequence).